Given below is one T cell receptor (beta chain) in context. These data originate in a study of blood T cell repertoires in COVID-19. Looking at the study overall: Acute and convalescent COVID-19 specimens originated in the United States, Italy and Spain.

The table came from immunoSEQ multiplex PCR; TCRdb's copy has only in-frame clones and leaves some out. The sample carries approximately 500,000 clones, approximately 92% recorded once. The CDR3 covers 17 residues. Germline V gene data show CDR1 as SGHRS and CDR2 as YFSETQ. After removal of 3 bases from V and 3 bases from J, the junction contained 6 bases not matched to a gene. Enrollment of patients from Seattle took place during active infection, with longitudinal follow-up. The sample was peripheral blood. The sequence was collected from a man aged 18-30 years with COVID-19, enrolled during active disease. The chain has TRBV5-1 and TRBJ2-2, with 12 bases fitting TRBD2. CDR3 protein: CASSSEPSGRDTGELFF. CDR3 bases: TGCGCCAGCAGCTCAGAGCCTAGCGGGAGGGACACCGGGGAGCTGTTTTTT.